This T cell receptor (beta chain) was recovered during a study of shared clonotypes between healthy human individuals. Naive CD4+ cells were CD45RA-selected; the remaining cells were memory. CDR3 length equals 15 residues. Germline CDR1 is KGHSH and CDR2 is LQKENI. The V gene end was trimmed by 2 bases and the J gene end by 6 bases; junction bases not matched to a gene: 6. For this clone: Its antigen is not known.

Here immunoSEQ multiplex PCR was the method, and the copy in TCRdb shows in-frame clones only, minus some. The table has approximately 2.1 million clones, roughly 93% seen once; the top ten hold around 0.4%. Study findings and constraints: Generation probability values for non-shared clonotypes were lower than those for clonotypes shared by all four donors. Richness estimates generally favored naive over memory subsets.

The chain is built from TRBV18 and TRBJ2-1, with TRBD1 identical over 8 bases. The sample consisted of naive CD4+ T cells from PBMCs. Subset reported: CD45RA+ positively selected. The sequence was collected from a young man in good health. Some clones in this sample may be carry-over from other donors' samples. CDR3 loop: CASSPSQGAINEQFF. The DNA for the CDR3 is TGTGCCAGCTCACCAAGCCAGGGGGCTATCAATGAGCAGTTCTTC.